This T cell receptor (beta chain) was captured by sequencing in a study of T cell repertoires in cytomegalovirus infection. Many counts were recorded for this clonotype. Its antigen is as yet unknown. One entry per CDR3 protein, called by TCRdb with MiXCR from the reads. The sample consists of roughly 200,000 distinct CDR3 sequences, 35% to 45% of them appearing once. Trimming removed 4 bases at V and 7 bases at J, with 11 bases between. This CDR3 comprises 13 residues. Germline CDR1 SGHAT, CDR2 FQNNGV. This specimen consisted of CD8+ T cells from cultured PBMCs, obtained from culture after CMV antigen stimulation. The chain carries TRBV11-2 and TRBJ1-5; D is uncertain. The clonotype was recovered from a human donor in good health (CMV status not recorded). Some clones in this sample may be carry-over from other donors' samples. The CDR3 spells CASSSYQRQPQHF. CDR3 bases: TGTGCCAGCAGCTCATACCAGAGGCAGCCCCAGCATTTT.